The 13 T cell receptor beta chains below all came from one sample that was sequenced in a study of cytomegalovirus exposure and HLA in healthy donors. Both 60 Vbeta primers and 13 Jbeta primers went into the PCR. TCRdb's table, derived via immunoSEQ multiplex PCR, lists solely in-frame clones and lacks some. The table shows about 140,000 clones, with approximately 78% occurring only once. Sample: PBMCs. The receptors originated from a man aged 18 to 29 in good health and CMV-seropositive.

This clone has more than one count but fewer than ten. The chain recombines TRBV5-1 with TRBJ1-5; maybe TRBD1 (6 bases). This CDR3 has 14 residues. Trimming pared 5 bases from V and 4 bases from J, leaving 13 bases between. Germline V gene sequence: CDR1 SGHRS, CDR2 YFSETQ. CDR3 in amino acids: CASSEGGFNQPQHF. In DNA, the CDR3 is TGCGCCAGCAGTGAAGGGGGTTTTAATCAGCCCCAGCATTTT.

The chain couples TRBV27 to TRBJ2-5, with D perhaps TRBD1 (6 bases). This CDR3 region has 15 residues. The V end was cut by 5 bases, the J end by 7 bases, with 20 bases between. The V gene's germline CDR1 is MNHEY and CDR2 SMNVEV (reference sequence). CDR3 in DNA: TGTGCCAGCAGTCAGACAGGTTCCTATGGGGGGACCCAGTACTTC. The encoded protein is CASSQTGSYGGTQYF.

The chain joins TRBV9 to TRBJ1-1, with D unclear. V was cut by 3 bases and J by 6 bases, with 12 bases left in between. Germline V gene lookup returns CDR1 SGDLS and CDR2 YYNGEE. The CDR3 is 13 amino acids. This CDR3 reads CASSAVSRAEAFF. In DNA, the CDR3 is TGTGCCAGCAGCGCGGTCTCGAGGGCTGAAGCTTTCTTT. Full variable domain (outside the CDR3, taken from reference TRBV9 and TRBJ1-1): DSGVTQTPKHLITATGQRVTLRCSPRSGDLSVYWYQQSLDQGLQFLIQYYNGEERAKGNILERFSAQQFPDLHSELNLSSLELGDSALYFCASSAVSRAEAFFGQGTRLTVV.

The chain combines TRBV6-1 with TRBJ2-5; D might be TRBD1 (6 bases). The CDR3 runs to 13 residues. Deletions cut 6 bases from V and 5 bases from J, with 13 bases between. Germline CDR1 reads MNHNS; CDR2 reads SASEGT. CDR3 sequence: CASRHRVGETQYF. CDR3 in DNA: TGTGCCAGCAGACACAGGGTCGGGGAGACCCAGTACTTC.

The chain recombines TRBV10-3 with TRBJ1-1, with 11 bases fitting TRBD1. This CDR3 contains 15 residues. Germline V gene data show CDR1 as ENHRY and CDR2 as SYGVKD. The V and J ends lost 4 bases and 4 bases, in that order; junction bases with no gene match: 5. The CDR3 DNA follows: TGTGCCATCAGTGTCTCCGGGACAGGGGGCACTGAAGCTTTCTTT. Translation gives CAISVSGTGGTEAFF.

The rearrangement joins TRBV6-5 to TRBJ2-7; D might be TRBD2 (5 bases). Trimming removed 5 bases at V and 4 bases at J, with 12 bases between. Germline V gives CDR1 MNHEY, CDR2 SVGAGI. The CDR3 runs to 13 residues. The CDR3 is CASSLQRGYEQYF. CDR3 DNA: TGTGCCAGCAGTCTTCAACGGGGATACGAGCAGTACTTC.

The chain couples TRBV2 to TRBJ2-5, with TRBD2 identical over 11 bases. The CDR3 length is 14 residues. V lost 9 bases and J lost 7; bases outside the gene matches: 10. Germline CDR1 reads SNHLY; CDR2 reads FYNNEI. Written as DNA, the CDR3 is TGTGCCAGTGGTCTAGCGGGGGGTGTGGTGACCCAGTACTTC. Protein: CASGLAGGVVTQYF.

The rearrangement links TRBV30 to TRBJ2-1; no clear D gene. Germline CDR1 is GTSNPN and CDR2 is SVGIG (reference sequence). The CDR3 is 14 residues long. Trimming took 6 bases from V and 1 from J, leaving 13 bases between them. The CDR3 sequence is CACLRVLSYNEQFF. The CDR3 coding sequence is TGTGCCTGTCTCCGGGTCCTTTCCTACAATGAGCAGTTCTTC.

This clone has only one observation. The V gene is TRBV5-1, the J gene TRBJ1-1; TRBD1 aligns across 7 bases. Germline CDR1 SGHRS, CDR2 YFSETQ. This CDR3 has 14 amino acids. With V trimmed by 2 bases and J by 1 base, 2 bases remained unmatched. CDR3 sequence reads: CASSLAGGNTEAFF. DNA for the CDR3: TGCGCCAGCAGCTTAGCAGGGGGGAACACTGAAGCTTTCTTT.

This chain links TRBV30 with TRBJ1-1; possible D gene TRBD1, 6 bases. The length of the CDR3 is 13 residues. CDR1 and CDR2 (germline): GTSNPN, SVGIG (reference sequence). Trimming left V 3 bases short and J 0 bases short, with 8 bases between. The CDR3 here is CAWSGQLNTEAFF. The CDR3 coding sequence is TGTGCCTGGAGCGGACAGTTGAACACTGAAGCTTTCTTT.

This clone was picked up one time. The chain combines TRBV15 with TRBJ2-7; D perhaps matches TRBD1 (6 bases). Germline V gives CDR1 LNHNV, CDR2 YYDKDF (reference sequence). The germline V and J ends were trimmed by 0 bases and 1 base, with 16 bases remaining between them. This CDR3 is built from 17 residues. CDR3 sequence: CATSRDLLRDKSYEQYF. CDR3 nucleotide sequence: TGTGCCACCAGCAGAGATCTGTTGAGGGACAAATCCTACGAGCAGTACTTC.

This rearrangement joins TRBV29-1 to TRBJ2-1; no firm D call. The CDR3 runs to 14 residues. Germline V gene lookup returns CDR1 SQVTM and CDR2 ANQGSEA. Trimming left V 6 bases short and J 0 bases short, with 12 bases between. This CDR3 reads CSVARSGSYNEQFF. CDR3 nucleotides: TGCAGCGTAGCTAGGTCCGGCTCCTACAATGAGCAGTTCTTC.

A single count supports this clone. The chain combines TRBV6-6 with TRBJ2-7; 8 bases map to TRBD2. There are 14 residues in the CDR3. Germline CDR1 is MNHNY and CDR2 is SVGAGI (reference sequence). The V segment lost 5 bases and the J segment 3 bases; nucleotides outside the gene matches: 6. The CDR3 reads CASSVEAGVYEQYF. CDR3 sequence (DNA): TGTGCCAGCAGTGTGGAAGCGGGGGTCTACGAGCAGTACTTC.